The 8 T cell receptor beta chains below all came from one sample that was sequenced in a study of neurological immune-mediated disorders. TCRdb passed the 5' RACE reads through MiXCR, listing each CDR3 protein once. The sample holds over 45,000 distinct CDR3 sequences; approximately 3% are singletons and the top ten take over 13%. The sequenced material came from PBMCs. These receptors were obtained from a woman aged 45-65 years with multiple sclerosis.

This clonotype was counted many times. The J gene is TRBJ2-3, the V gene TRBV7-2, with D perhaps matching TRBD2 (6 bases). The V gene's germline CDR1 is SGHTA and CDR2 FQGNSA. This CDR3 comprises 14 residues. Trimming cost V 4 bases and J 2 bases, with 10 bases left between them. CDR3 residues: CASSYGTFTDTQYF. DNA of the CDR3: TGTGCCAGCAGCTATGGGACTTTCACAGATACGCAGTATTTT.

This clonotype was observed many times. The CDR3 here is CSAVTGTAISGANVLTF. The CDR3 DNA reads as TGCAGTGCGGTAACAGGGACCGCTATCTCTGGGGCCAACGTCCTGACTTTC. The chain employs TRBV20-1 and TRBJ2-6, with D tentatively TRBD1 (6 bases). CDR1 is DFQATT and CDR2 is SNEGSKA in the germline V gene (reference sequence). The V end lost 6 bases, the J end lost 0 bases, and 18 bases lay between the germline ends. This CDR3 has 17 residues.

This clonotype is termed medium-sized. V usage is TRBV5-1 and J usage is TRBJ2-2; maybe TRBD2 (6 bases). Per germline, CDR1 SGHRS and CDR2 YFSETQ. Between the trimmed V and J ends, which lost 1 base and 7 bases, there was a span of 14 bases. The CDR3 length is 15 residues. CDR3 in DNA: TGCGCCAGCAGCTTGCTGGGGGGTTCCGGCGGGGAGCTGTTTTTT. This sequence encodes CASSLLGGSGGELFF.

In its sample, this clonotype was seen many times. The chain employs TRBV20-1 and TRBJ2-1, with 8 positions matching TRBD2. Germline lookup yields CDR1 DFQATT and CDR2 SNEGSKA (reference sequence). CDR3 length: 16 residues. With 3 bases clipped from V and 7 bases from J, the junction kept 14 bases outside the gene matches. The CDR3 DNA follows: TGCAGTGCTAGCGGGGAGGGGACTAGGGTGAGGAATGAGCAGTTCTTC. Translation gives CSASGEGTRVRNEQFF.

This clonotype was picked up many times. This chain connects TRBV7-7 to TRBJ1-5; TRBD1 aligns across 7 bases. Germline values: CDR1 SSHAT, CDR2 FNYEAQ (reference sequence). The CDR3 is made up of 15 amino acids. Unmatched junction bases numbered 5, after V lost 5 bases and J lost 1 base. The DNA for the CDR3 is TGTGCCAGCAGCACGGGACAGCCCAGCAATCAGCCCCAGCATTTT. This encodes CASSTGQPSNQPQHF. The complete variable domain, with remaining parts taken from reference TRBV7-7 and TRBJ1-5, reads GAGVSQSPRYKVTKRGQDVTLRCDPISSHATLYWYQQALGQGPEFLTYFNYEAQPDKSGLPSDRFSAERPEGSISTLTIQRTEQRDSAMYRCASSTGQPSNQPQHFGDGTRLSIL.

This clonotype was detected many times. The chain recombines TRBV5-4 with TRBJ2-7; D tentatively fits TRBD1 or TRBD2 (6 bases each). V gave up 0 bases and J gave up 5 bases, with 12 bases separating them. The germline V gene has CDR1 SGHNT and CDR2 YYREEE (reference sequence). The CDR3 consists of 14 residues. CDR3 coding DNA: TGTGCCAGCAGCTTGGTACAGGGAGGCCACGAGCAGTACTTC. Its translation is CASSLVQGGHEQYF.

This clonotype was counted many times. The chain is built from TRBV20-1 and TRBJ2-7, with 12 bases that match TRBD2. Per germline, CDR1 DFQATT and CDR2 SNEGSKA (reference sequence). J lost 0 bases, V lost 6 bases, and 6 bases had no gene match. The CDR3 has 15 residues. The CDR3 here is CSATGLAGPSYEQYF. CDR3 in DNA: TGCAGTGCAACGGGACTAGCGGGCCCCTCCTACGAGCAGTACTTC.

This clonotype occurred many times. This chain links TRBV5-1 with TRBJ1-2, with D hard to call. The CDR3 length is 12 residues. V was pared by 4 bases and J by 8 bases, with 12 bases between. CDR1 and CDR2 (germline): SGHRS, YFSETQ. CDR3 bases: TGCGCCAGCAGCGCCGACGGTCCCGGCTACACCTTC. This sequence encodes CASSADGPGYTF.